The 28 T cell receptor beta chains reported below all come from one sample, sequenced in a study of cytomegalovirus exposure and HLA in healthy donors. Primers included in the PCR were 60 Vbeta and 13 Jbeta primers. Sequenced by immunoSEQ multiplex PCR; TCRdb stores in-frame clones only, minus some. The data show about 65,000 clones, about 78% seen once. Sequenced input: PBMCs. The receptor source for this set is a girl aged 5-17 years in good health and CMV-seropositive.

The chain combines TRBV9 with TRBJ2-7; the D gene is possibly TRBD2 (5 bases). Trimming removed 4 bases at V and 5 bases at J, with 19 bases between. The CDR3 contains 15 residues. The germline V gene encodes CDR1 SGDLS and CDR2 YYNGEE. The CDR3 nucleotides are TGTGCCAGCAGCCCGGGGTGGCTGACACAACACGAGCAGTACTTC. This encodes CASSPGWLTQHEQYF.

The rearrangement joins TRBV2 to TRBJ2-7; maybe TRBD2 (5 bases). The germline CDR1 and CDR2 sequences are SNHLY and FYNNEI. V was shortened by 3 bases and J by 3 bases, with 9 bases between the two germline ends. This CDR3 has 13 amino acids. The CDR3 DNA is TGTGCCAGCAGTGAGCGGGCGGACTACGAGCAGTACTTC. It translates to CASSERADYEQYF.

For this clone: Relative to the germline gene, one junction end is altered; a read error may explain this. This chain links TRBV19 with TRBJ1-1; no firm D call. Germline assignment: CDR1 LNHDA and CDR2 SQIVND (reference sequence). The CDR3 sequence is 12 residues long. The CDR3 sequence is CASSISNIEAFF. The DNA for the CDR3 is TGTGCCAGTAGTATCTCGAACATTGAAGCTTTCTTT.

DNA of the CDR3: TGTGCCACCAGCAGAGACCGGAGGGGCAATCAGCCCCAGCATTTT. Encoded protein: CATSRDRRGNQPQHF. The J gene is TRBJ1-5, the V gene TRBV15; no definite D call. Germline CDR1 LNHNV, CDR2 YYDKDF (reference sequence). The CDR3 runs 15 residues. V shed 0 bases and J shed 2 bases, with 8 bases lying between them.

CDR3 in DNA: TGCGCCAGCAGTGAGGGGGCAGCCTACGAGCAGTACTTC. Its protein product is CASSEGAAYEQYF. The chain is built from TRBV10-1 and TRBJ2-7; D may be TRBD1 (5 bases). In germline, CDR1 is WNHNN, CDR2 SYGVQD (reference sequence). This CDR3 has 13 amino acids. V shed 2 bases and J shed 2 bases, with 7 bases lying between them.

A few counts support this clone. The chain joins TRBV4-1 to TRBJ1-5, with 9 bases matching TRBD1. The CDR3 sequence is 16 residues long. Unmatched junction bases numbered 5, after V lost 4 bases and J lost 1 base. Looked up from germline, CDR1 is MGHRA and CDR2 is YSYEKL. CDR3 region: CASSPGTGRSNQPQHF. The CDR3 DNA reads as TGCGCCAGCAGCCCCGGGACAGGGCGGAGCAATCAGCCCCAGCATTTT.

The chain links TRBV19 to TRBJ2-6; 10 bases map to TRBD1. With V trimmed by 6 bases and J by 0 bases, 5 bases remained unmatched. The germline V gene has CDR1 LNHDA and CDR2 SQIVND (reference sequence). This CDR3 contains 17 residues. For the CDR3, the DNA is TGTGCCAGTAGCCGGGGACAGGGGATCTCTGGGGCCAACGTCCTGACTTTC. Translation gives CASSRGQGISGANVLTF.

J is TRBJ2-7 and V is TRBV6-6; possibly TRBD2 for D (7 bases). CDR1 and CDR2 from the germline V gene are MNHNY and SVGAGI (reference sequence). This CDR3 has 14 amino acids. Deletions cut 2 bases from V and 3 bases from J, with 11 bases between. The CDR3 is CASSYGRGLYEQYF. CDR3 DNA: TGTGCCAGCAGTTACGGGCGGGGGCTCTACGAGCAGTACTTC.

This clone was observed a handful of times. The chain joins TRBV6-5 to TRBJ1-6; D gene unclear. The CDR3 runs 14 residues. V lost 2 bases, J lost 6 bases, and 8 bases lay in between. Germline V gene data show CDR1 as MNHEY and CDR2 as SVGAGI. The CDR3 is CASSYQATNSPLHF. CDR3 DNA: TGTGCCAGCAGTTACCAGGCCACTAATTCACCCCTCCACTTT.

The chain uses TRBV27 and TRBJ2-6, with D possibly being TRBD2 (5 bases). The V and J ends lost 8 bases and 1 base respectively, with 9 bases between them. The CDR3 has 14 amino acids. Germline V gene sequence: CDR1 MNHEY, CDR2 SMNVEV (reference sequence). The CDR3, as DNA: TGTGCCAGCCGGGGTCTTTCTGGGGCCAACGTCCTGACTTTC. It translates to CASRGLSGANVLTF. The full variable domain, with the rest looked up from reference TRBV27 and TRBJ2-6, is EAQVTQNPRYLITVTGKKLTVTCSQNMNHEYMSWYRQDPGLGLRQIYYSMNVEVTDKGDVPEGYKVSRKEKRNFPLILESPSPNQTSLYFCASRGLSGANVLTFGAGSRLTVL.

The V call is TRBV19, the J call TRBJ1-1; tentative D call: TRBD1 (5 bases). Germline CDR1 is LNHDA and CDR2 is SQIVND (reference sequence). The V gene lost 4 bases and the J gene lost 11 bases, with 14 bases spanning the gap. CDR3 size: 12 residues. CDR3 DNA: TGTGCCAGTAGTACTGGGGGGACGCGGGCTTTCTTT. Translation: CASSTGGTRAFF. Based on the CDR3 plus reference TRBV19 and TRBJ1-1, the full variable domain is DGGITQSPKYLFRKEGQNVTLSCEQNLNHDAMYWYRQDPGQGLRLIYYSQIVNDFQKGDIAEGYSVSREKKESFPLTVTSAQKNPTAFYLCASSTGGTRAFFGQGTRLTVV.

About this clone: No DNA is shown, since the ends of the CDR3 on it are uncertain; the CDR3 is the one TCRdb lists. The rearrangement links TRBV27 to TRBJ2-7; the table gives TRBD2 as D, unverified against the DNA. The CDR3 is made up of 15 amino acids, end residues included. Germline CDR1 reads MNHEY; CDR2 reads SMNVEV (reference sequence). CDR3 amino acids: CATFGPGLNSYEQYF.

The chain recombines TRBV2 with TRBJ1-2; D might be TRBD1 (5 bases). CDR1 SNHLY and CDR2 FYNNEI come from the germline V gene. Trimming removed 6 bases from V and 6 bases from J, with 14 bases in between. This CDR3 contains 13 residues. CDR3 sequence (DNA): TGTGCCAGCAGCGGGGGACCACGGGATGGCTACACCTTC. This gives the protein CASSGGPRDGYTF.

This chain connects TRBV9 to TRBJ2-3, with 15 positions matching TRBD2. The CDR3 extends over 19 amino acids. Germline V gene lookup returns CDR1 SGDLS and CDR2 YYNGEE. V dropped 2 bases and J dropped 4; count of bases not matched to a gene: 11. The CDR3 DNA sequence: TGTGCCAGCAGCGTGGGACTAGCGGGGGGAGCCGGGTTCGCAGATACGCAGTATTTT. Amino acid sequence: CASSVGLAGGAGFADTQYF.

The J gene is TRBJ2-1, the V gene TRBV5-1; 7 nucleotides line up with TRBD2. Germline CDR1 reads SGHRS; CDR2 reads YFSETQ. The junction had 5 bases not matched to a gene; V was cut back by 4 bases and J by 1 base. There are 15 residues in the CDR3. The CDR3 DNA is TGCGCCAGCAGCCCCGGACTAGTTTCCTACAATGAGCAGTTCTTC. This translates into CASSPGLVSYNEQFF.

This clone was seen a single time. The V and J genes are TRBV13 and TRBJ1-1; D perhaps matches TRBD1 (6 bases). With 4 bases removed from V and 4 bases from J, the gap between germline ends came to 13 bases. Per the germline V gene, CDR1 is PRHDT and CDR2 is FYEKMQ (reference sequence). The CDR3 loop spans 14 amino acids. The CDR3 coding sequence is TGTGCCAGCAGCTATAGACAGGCTGTCACTGAAGCTTTCTTT. Its protein is CASSYRQAVTEAFF.

The rearrangement uses TRBV10-1 and TRBJ2-4; weak D call: TRBD1 (5 bases). Germline V gives CDR1 WNHNN, CDR2 SYGVQD (reference sequence). V lost 3 bases and J lost 0, with 6 bases in between. The CDR3 loop spans 14 amino acids. Here the CDR3 DNA reads TGCGCCAGCAGTGACAGGGAAGCCAAAAACATTCAGTACTTC. This codes for CASSDREAKNIQYF.

The chain uses TRBV2 and TRBJ1-1; D is uncertain. This CDR3 spans 10 amino acids. The germline gives CDR1 SNHLY, CDR2 FYNNEI. V was shortened by 3 bases and J by 11 bases, with 7 bases between the two germline ends. The CDR3 is CASSDLRAFF. In DNA form, the CDR3 reads TGTGCCAGCAGTGACCTGAGGGCTTTCTTT.

The chain uses TRBV2 and TRBJ2-2, with 9 bases that match TRBD1. The CDR3 loop spans 14 amino acids. From germline, CDR1 is SNHLY and CDR2 FYNNEI. Trimming at V came to 7 bases and at J to 2 bases, leaving 2 bases not matched to a gene. The chain's CDR3 is CASTTGGNTGELFF. CDR3 bases: TGTGCCAGCACCACAGGGGGCAACACCGGGGAGCTGTTTTTT.

This chain connects TRBV30 to TRBJ2-5; no clear D gene. V gave up 2 bases and J gave up 2 bases, with 6 bases separating them. CDR3 length equals 12 residues. Germline CDR1 reads GTSNPN; CDR2 reads SVGIG (reference sequence). CDR3 nucleotide sequence: TGTGCCTGGAGTTTCGGGCAAGAGACCCAGTACTTC. Residues: CAWSFGQETQYF.

This chain links TRBV4-1 with TRBJ1-5; no definite D call. Per germline, CDR1 MGHRA and CDR2 YSYEKL. The CDR3 totals 12 residues. V shed 3 bases and J shed 3 bases, with 3 bases lying between them. The CDR3 reads CASSHVNQPQHF. The CDR3 nucleotides read TGCGCCAGCAGCCACGTCAATCAGCCCCAGCATTTT.

This chain connects TRBV20-1 to TRBJ2-3; 7 bases match TRBD2. V shed 6 bases, J shed 6 bases, and the junction held 3 bases outside the gene matches. CDR1 is DFQATT and CDR2 is SNEGSKA in the germline V gene (reference sequence). The CDR3 loop spans 11 amino acids. CDR3 DNA sequence: TGCAGTGCCAAGGGAGGGGATACGCAGTATTTT. It is translated as CSAKGGDTQYF.

The rearrangement uses TRBV6-6 and TRBJ1-2, with a possible D match to TRBD1 (6 bases). This CDR3 has 10 residues. Looked up from germline, CDR1 is MNHNY and CDR2 is SVGAGI (reference sequence). Trimming removed 10 bases from V and 7 bases from J, with 10 bases in between. The CDR3 loop is CATNRAGYTF. The CDR3 DNA reads TGTGCCACCAACAGGGCTGGCTACACCTTC.

The gene calls are TRBV19 and TRBJ2-7, with TRBD2 matching over 9 bases. The germline gives CDR1 LNHDA, CDR2 SQIVND (reference sequence). The V segment lost 5 bases and the J segment 4 bases; nucleotides outside the gene matches: 12. The CDR3 contains 16 residues. This CDR3 reads CASSFPSPSGAYEQYF. The CDR3 nucleotides read TGTGCCAGTAGTTTCCCGAGCCCTAGCGGGGCTTACGAGCAGTACTTC.

The CDR3 coding sequence is TGTGCCAGCAGTTACTCCGGACTAGCGGGAGAAAATGAGCAGTTCTTC. This translates into CASSYSGLAGENEQFF. The chain combines TRBV6-6 with TRBJ2-1; 13 bases align to TRBD2. The CDR3 has 16 residues. Per the germline V gene, CDR1 is MNHNY and CDR2 is SVGAGI (reference sequence). Trimming cost V 0 bases and J 7 bases; bases outside gene matches: 3.

This clone is a singleton in its sample. This chain links TRBV9 with TRBJ2-7; 9 bases agree with TRBD2. There are 15 residues in the CDR3. Germline CDR1 SGDLS, CDR2 YYNGEE. V was clipped by 4 bases and J by 6 bases; unmatched bases: 11. CDR3 protein: CASSPVAGAGREQYF. In nucleotides, the CDR3 is TGTGCCAGCAGCCCGGTAGCGGGAGCAGGTCGCGAGCAGTACTTC.

V and J are TRBV5-1 and TRBJ1-1, with D possibly being TRBD1 (5 bases). This CDR3 contains 15 residues. From germline, CDR1 is SGHRS and CDR2 YFSETQ. V lost 7 bases and J lost 0, with 16 bases in between. In DNA, the CDR3 is TGCGCCAGCCACCAATTTAAGGGGATGAACACTGAAGCTTTCTTT. This translates into CASHQFKGMNTEAFF. Looking up the rest from reference TRBV5-1 and TRBJ1-1 gives the full variable domain: KAGVTQTPRYLIKTRGQQVTLSCSPISGHRSVSWYQQTPGQGLQFLFEYFSETQRNKGNFPGRFSGRQFSNSRSEMNVSTLELGDSALYLCASHQFKGMNTEAFFGQGTRLTVV.

V gene TRBV7-9 combines with J gene TRBJ1-2; D gene unclear. The V end was cut by 3 bases, the J end by 5 bases, with 10 bases between. This CDR3 has 13 amino acids. From germline, CDR1 is SEHNR and CDR2 FQNEAQ (reference sequence). CDR3 protein: CASSFESAYGYTF. As DNA, the CDR3 is TGTGCCAGCAGCTTCGAGAGTGCGTATGGCTACACCTTC.